The 20 T cell receptor beta chains reported below all come from one sample, sequenced in a study of monozygotic twins with cystic fibrosis. Method: immunoSEQ multiplex PCR; TCRdb's copy keeps in-frame clones and lacks some. This sample has 20,000 or so clones; around 97% occur once, and the top ten carry approximately 2%. The sample taken for sequencing was blood. These receptors were collected from a woman in her twenties or thirties with cystic fibrosis.

This chain links TRBV4-2 with TRBJ1-6; D unresolved. The CDR3 is 17 residues long. V was shortened by 0 bases and J by 3 bases, with 12 bases between the two germline ends. CDR1 and CDR2 (germline): LGHNA, YNFKEQ. The CDR3 sequence: CASSQDKNRVYNSPLHF. The CDR3 bases are TGTGCCAGCAGCCAAGATAAGAATCGAGTCTATAATTCACCCCTCCACTTT.

This chain links TRBV7-2 with TRBJ2-1; the D is unclear. The V end was cut by 5 bases, the J end by 8 bases, with 10 bases between. The CDR3 consists of 12 residues. The germline V gene encodes CDR1 SGHTA and CDR2 FQGNSA. This CDR3 reads CASSPRGYEQFF. CDR3 bases: TGTGCCAGCAGCCCACGCGGATATGAGCAGTTCTTC.

The chain carries TRBV19 and TRBJ1-6, with 7 bases lining up with TRBD1. V lost 7 bases and J lost 8; bases outside the gene matches: 11. Germline V gene lookup returns CDR1 LNHDA and CDR2 SQIVND (reference sequence). The CDR3 covers 15 residues. The CDR3 sequence is CASTPSGDRHSPLHF. In DNA, the CDR3 is TGTGCCAGTACCCCATCGGGGGACAGACATTCACCCCTCCACTTT.

This chain joins TRBV30 and TRBJ2-7, with a weak D call TRBD2 (6 bases). Germline V gene sequence: CDR1 GTSNPN, CDR2 SVGIG (reference sequence). This CDR3 region has 11 residues. The V end lost 4 bases, the J end lost 3 bases, and 7 bases lay between the germline ends. CDR3 amino acids: CAWTGGYEQYF. The CDR3 region has the DNA TGTGCCTGGACCGGGGGCTACGAGCAGTACTTC.

The chain combines TRBV6-1 with TRBJ2-7; D is ambiguous. The V gene lost 1 base and the J gene lost 5 bases, with 12 bases spanning the gap. The CDR3 totals 14 residues. Germline V gene sequence: CDR1 MNHNS, CDR2 SASEGT. CDR3 residues: CASSEGVSPHEQYF. The CDR3 DNA reads TGTGCCAGCAGTGAAGGGGTTTCCCCCCACGAGCAGTACTTC.

This sequence joins TRBV5-6 and TRBJ2-7; unclear D gene. The germline CDR1 and CDR2 sequences are SGHDT and YYEEEE. V was clipped by 7 bases and J by 0 bases, with 14 bases between them. This CDR3 has 14 residues. The CDR3 nucleotides read TGTGCCAGCGAAGGGCAGGTTAGCTCCTACGAGCAGTACTTC. Its translation: CASEGQVSSYEQYF.

The gene calls are TRBV5-5 and TRBJ1-6; D is unclear. This CDR3 has 15 residues. Germline V gene lookup returns CDR1 SGHKS and CDR2 YYEKEE (reference sequence). V was pared by 3 bases and J by 8 bases, with 15 bases between. The CDR3 loop is CASSSGRGRDSPLHF. The CDR3 DNA reads as TGTGCCAGCAGCTCTGGTCGAGGGAGGGATTCACCCCTCCACTTT. The full variable domain, completed using reference TRBV5-5 and TRBJ1-6, is DAGVTQSPTHLIKTRGQQVTLRCSPISGHKSVSWYQQVLGQGPQFIFQYYEKEERGRGNFPDRFSARQFPNYSSELNVNALLLGDSALYLCASSSGRGRDSPLHFGNGTRLTVT.

The chain recombines TRBV4-1 with TRBJ2-7; D remains unclear. Trimming left V 4 bases short and J 2 bases short, with 12 bases between. Germline loops: CDR1 MGHRA, CDR2 YSYEKL. The CDR3 length is 14 residues. DNA for the CDR3: TGCGCCAGCAGCCCCCGGGCAGGTCCCTACGAGCAGTACTTC. Encoded protein: CASSPRAGPYEQYF.

Here the CDR3 DNA reads TGTGCCAGCAGCTTAGGTGGAAACACCATATATTTT. Amino acid sequence: CASSLGGNTIYF. The chain has TRBV13 and TRBJ1-3; D uncertain. The CDR3 sequence is 12 residues long. The germline V gene encodes CDR1 PRHDT and CDR2 FYEKMQ (reference sequence). The V end lost 0 bases, the J end lost 3 bases, and 0 bases lay between the germline ends. Filled out from reference TRBV13 and TRBJ1-3, the complete variable domain reads AAGVIQSPRHLIKEKRETATLKCYPIPRHDTVYWYQQGPGQDPQFLISFYEKMQSDKGSIPDRFSAQQFSDYHSELNMSSLELGDSALYFCASSLGGNTIYFGEGSWLTVV.

The chain recombines TRBV19 with TRBJ2-3; D is possibly TRBD1 or TRBD2 (6 bases each). Trimming cost V 10 bases and J 5 bases, with 16 bases left between them. CDR3 length: 13 residues. The V gene's germline CDR1 is LNHDA and CDR2 SQIVND (reference sequence). The CDR3 DNA sequence: TGTGCCACAAAAGAGGGGGGCCGAGATACGCAGTATTTT. It translates to CATKEGGRDTQYF.

The gene calls are TRBV7-9 and TRBJ1-3; D unresolved. Germline values: CDR1 SEHNR, CDR2 FQNEAQ (reference sequence). This CDR3 is 14 amino acids long. Trimming removed 4 bases at V and 0 bases at J, with 7 bases between. The CDR3 loop is CASSSVRSGNTIYF. CDR3 nucleotide sequence: TGTGCCAGCAGCTCCGTACGCTCTGGAAACACCATATATTTT.

The CDR3 is CASSLAAGSLNEQFF. In DNA, the CDR3 is TGTGCCAGCAGCTTAGCTGCAGGGAGCTTGAATGAGCAGTTCTTC. The chain employs TRBV7-6 and TRBJ2-1; perhaps D is TRBD1 or TRBD2 (5 bases each). The V end lost 0 bases, the J end lost 7 bases, and 13 bases lay between the germline ends. The germline CDR1 and CDR2 sequences are SGHVS and FNYEAQ. The CDR3 runs 15 residues.

The J gene is TRBJ2-5, the V gene TRBV5-4, with no clear D. This CDR3 has 13 amino acids. CDR1 is SGHNT, CDR2 YYREEE, per germline (reference sequence). V lost 0 bases and J lost 3, with 6 bases in between. CDR3 amino acids: CASSLGPEETQYF. The DNA for the CDR3 is TGTGCCAGCAGCTTGGGGCCAGAAGAGACCCAGTACTTC.

The CDR3, as DNA: TGTGCCAGCAGGTTAATAGGACCGGGACAGGGCTTATACACCATATATTTT. Translation gives CASRLIGPGQGLYTIYF. This sequence joins TRBV2 and TRBJ1-3; 9 bases are shared with TRBD1. Germline V gene lookup returns CDR1 SNHLY and CDR2 FYNNEI. The V gene end was trimmed by 6 bases and the J gene end by 8 bases; junction bases not matched to a gene: 17. This CDR3 region has 17 residues.

This chain joins TRBV10-3 and TRBJ2-1, with TRBD2 identical over 8 bases. The V gene's germline CDR1 is ENHRY and CDR2 SYGVKD. The trim removed 7 bases at V and 2 bases at J, leaving 10 bases unmatched. The CDR3 consists of 16 residues. The DNA for the CDR3 is TGTGCCATCAAGGGAGAGCGGGGGTTTCCCTACAATGAGCAGTTCTTC. Translating gives CAIKGERGFPYNEQFF.

The chain carries TRBV9 and TRBJ2-5, with TRBD1 as a possible D gene (5 bases). V lost 0 bases to trimming and J lost 3 bases, with 9 bases between them. The CDR3 is 14 amino acids. Germline CDR1 is SGDLS and CDR2 is YYNGEE. The chain's CDR3 is CASSVDAGKETQYF. The CDR3 nucleotides read TGTGCCAGCAGCGTAGATGCAGGGAAAGAGACCCAGTACTTC.

The chain has TRBV5-1 and TRBJ2-5; 7 bases are a match to TRBD2. The junction had 1 base not matched to a gene; V was cut back by 0 bases and J by 5 bases. The CDR3 sequence is 13 residues long. Germline V gene data show CDR1 as SGHRS and CDR2 as YFSETQ. The CDR3 reads CASSLAGRETQYF. In DNA, the CDR3 is TGCGCCAGCAGCTTGGCCGGGAGGGAGACCCAGTACTTC.

The V call is TRBV5-1, the J call TRBJ2-7, with 10 nucleotides matching TRBD1. The CDR3 runs 15 residues. V shed 4 bases and J 0 bases; nucleotides not matched to a gene: 4. Germline CDR1 SGHRS, CDR2 YFSETQ. For the CDR3, the DNA is TGCGCCAGCAGCCCGGGACAGGGGATCTCCTACGAGCAGTACTTC. It translates to CASSPGQGISYEQYF.

In the case of this clone: An end of the junction differs from the germline gene, which may be a read error. The gene calls are TRBV7-2 and TRBJ1-2; perhaps TRBD1 as D (5 bases). The CDR3 length is 12 residues. Germline V gives CDR1 SGHTA, CDR2 FQGNSA. CDR3 coding DNA: TGCGCCAGCAGCCAAGACAGCTATGGCTACACCTTC. This codes for CASSQDSYGYTF. The full variable domain, with the rest looked up from reference TRBV7-2 and TRBJ1-2, is GAGVSQSPSNKVTEKGKDVELRCDPISGHTALYWYRQSLGQGLEFLIYFQGNSAPDKSGLPSDRFSAERTGGSVSTLTIQRTQQEDSAVYLCASSQDSYGYTFGSGTRLTVV.

This clone was seen a single time. The genes are TRBV4-1 and TRBJ2-5; TRBD2 agrees at 8 bases. The CDR3 consists of 15 residues. The ends lost 8 bases at V and 5 bases at J; junction bases unmatched: 13. Germline CDR1 and CDR2: MGHRA and YSYEKL. The DNA of the CDR3 is TGCGCCAGCGCCCCAGGGGCGGGGGGTTTGGAGACCCAGTACTTC. Protein sequence: CASAPGAGGLETQYF.